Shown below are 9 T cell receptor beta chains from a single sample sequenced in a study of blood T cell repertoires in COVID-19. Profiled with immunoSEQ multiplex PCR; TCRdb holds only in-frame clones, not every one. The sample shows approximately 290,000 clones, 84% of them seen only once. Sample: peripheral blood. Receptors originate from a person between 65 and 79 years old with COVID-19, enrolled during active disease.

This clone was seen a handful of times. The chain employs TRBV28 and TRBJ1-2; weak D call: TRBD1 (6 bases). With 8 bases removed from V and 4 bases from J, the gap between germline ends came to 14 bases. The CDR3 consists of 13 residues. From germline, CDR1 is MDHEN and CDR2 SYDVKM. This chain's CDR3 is CASYQTGVYGYTF. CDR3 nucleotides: TGTGCCAGCTACCAGACAGGAGTCTATGGCTACACCTTC.

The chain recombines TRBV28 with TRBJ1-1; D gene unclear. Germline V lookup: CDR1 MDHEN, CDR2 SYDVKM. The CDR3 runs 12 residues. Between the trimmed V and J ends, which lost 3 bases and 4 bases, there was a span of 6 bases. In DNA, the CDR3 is TGTGCCAGCAGTTTGTCGTTCACTGAAGCTTTCTTT. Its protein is CASSLSFTEAFF.

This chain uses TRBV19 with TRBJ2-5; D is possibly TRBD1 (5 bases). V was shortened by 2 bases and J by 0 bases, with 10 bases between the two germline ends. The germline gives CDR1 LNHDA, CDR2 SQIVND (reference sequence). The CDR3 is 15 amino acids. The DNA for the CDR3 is TGTGCCAGTAGTATACGGCCAGGGTACCAAGAGACCCAGTACTTC. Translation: CASSIRPGYQETQYF. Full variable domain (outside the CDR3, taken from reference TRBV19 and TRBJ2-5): DGGITQSPKYLFRKEGQNVTLSCEQNLNHDAMYWYRQDPGQGLRLIYYSQIVNDFQKGDIAEGYSVSREKKESFPLTVTSAQKNPTAFYLCASSIRPGYQETQYFGPGTRLLVL.

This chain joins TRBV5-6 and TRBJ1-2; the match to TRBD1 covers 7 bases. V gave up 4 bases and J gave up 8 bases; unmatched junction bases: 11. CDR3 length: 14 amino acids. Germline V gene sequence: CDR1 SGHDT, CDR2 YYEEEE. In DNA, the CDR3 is TGTGCCAGCAGCATTTCGACAGGGCTCGAGGGCTACACCTTC. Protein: CASSISTGLEGYTF.

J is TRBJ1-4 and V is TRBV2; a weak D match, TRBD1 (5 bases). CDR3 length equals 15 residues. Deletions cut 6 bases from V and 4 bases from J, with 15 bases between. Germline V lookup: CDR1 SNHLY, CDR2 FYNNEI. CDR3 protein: CASRSTVLGNEKLFF. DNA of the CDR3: TGTGCCAGCAGATCGACAGTGCTTGGTAATGAAAAACTGTTTTTT.

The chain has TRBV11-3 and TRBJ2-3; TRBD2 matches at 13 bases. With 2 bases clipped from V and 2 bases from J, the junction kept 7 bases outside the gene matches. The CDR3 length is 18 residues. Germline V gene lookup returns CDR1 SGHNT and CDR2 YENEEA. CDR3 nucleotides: TGTGCCAGCAGCTTAACTAGCGGGGGGGCCGGTTTCACAGATACGCAGTATTTT. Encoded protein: CASSLTSGGAGFTDTQYF.

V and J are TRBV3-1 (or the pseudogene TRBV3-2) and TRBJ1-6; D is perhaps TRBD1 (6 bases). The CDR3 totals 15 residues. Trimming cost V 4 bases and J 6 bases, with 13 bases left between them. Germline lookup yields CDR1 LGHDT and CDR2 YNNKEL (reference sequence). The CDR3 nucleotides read TGTGCCAGCAGCCCTTGGACAGATTTTAATTCACCCCTCCACTTT. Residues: CASSPWTDFNSPLHF.

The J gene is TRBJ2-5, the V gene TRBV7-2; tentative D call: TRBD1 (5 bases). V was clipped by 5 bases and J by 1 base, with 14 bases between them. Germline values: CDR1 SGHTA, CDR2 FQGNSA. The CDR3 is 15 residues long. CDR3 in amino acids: CASSLRQSSQETQYF. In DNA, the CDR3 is TGTGCCAGCAGCCTAAGACAGTCAAGCCAAGAGACCCAGTACTTC.

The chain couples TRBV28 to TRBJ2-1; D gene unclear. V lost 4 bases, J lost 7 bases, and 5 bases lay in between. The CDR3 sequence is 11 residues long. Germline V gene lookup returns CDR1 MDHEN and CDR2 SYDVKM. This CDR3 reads CASSSANEQFF. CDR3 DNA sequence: TGTGCCAGCAGTTCCGCGAATGAGCAGTTCTTC. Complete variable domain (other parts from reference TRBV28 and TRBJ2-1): DVKVTQSSRYLVKRTGEKVFLECVQDMDHENMFWYRQDPGLGLRLIYFSYDVKMKEKGDIPEGYSVSREKKERFSLILESASTNQTSMYLCASSSANEQFFGPGTRLTVL.